The TCR beta chain described here comes from a study of T cell repertoires in cytomegalovirus infection. V shed 3 bases and J 7 bases; nucleotides not matched to a gene: 9. Germline-derived CDR1 and CDR2 are SGHVS and FQNEAQ. The CDR3 consists of 15 residues. A remark on this clonotype: Its antigen is still unknown.

Using its own MiXCR run on the reads, TCRdb lists one record per CDR3 protein. The sample consists of about 900,000 distinct CDR3 sequences, 31% of them appearing once. The gene calls are TRBV7-8 and TRBJ2-1; 7 bases line up with TRBD2. The sample consisted of cultured CD8+ T cells from PBMCs, taken from culture after CMV antigen stimulation. The source of this sequence is a human donor in good health (CMV status not recorded). Some clones in this sample may be carry-over from other donors' samples. The CDR3 nucleotides read TGTGCCAGCAGCTTTCGGGAGGAGCAACTTAATGAGCAGTTCTTC. It encodes CASSFREEQLNEQFF.